This passage covers 17 T cell receptor beta chains from one sample sequenced in a study of T cells in Graves' hyperthyroidism and ophthalmopathy. RNA transcripts served as the template for amplifying TCR beta CDR3 regions. HTBI primers were employed in a first-round RT-PCR of the TCR CDR3. TCRdb recomputed calls from the multiplex PCR reads with MiXCR, one row per CDR3 protein. The data contain 300,000 to 350,000 distinct CDR3 sequences, over 15% of them singletons. The sequenced material came from blood. The origin of the receptors is a young man with Graves' hyperthyroidism.

This clonotype was detected ten times or more. This sequence joins TRBV29-1 and TRBJ1-1, with D possibly being TRBD1 (5 bases). The ends were cut back, 5 bases at V and 8 bases at J, with 15 bases in the middle. The germline CDR1 and CDR2 sequences are SQVTM and ANQGSEA. The CDR3 spans 12 residues. CDR3 in DNA: TGCAGCGTTCCCGGGACGGAAATAGAAGCTTTCTTT. Its protein product is CSVPGTEIEAFF.

V gene TRBV7-9 combines with J gene TRBJ2-1, with D tentatively TRBD2 (6 bases). Germline V gene data show CDR1 as SEHNR and CDR2 as FQNEAQ (reference sequence). The CDR3 is 14 residues long. Trimming shortened V by 7 bases and J by 7 bases, and 17 bases separated the two germline ends. The chain's CDR3 is CASTAGRRANEQFF. The CDR3 DNA sequence: TGTGCCAGCACGGCGGGGCGCAGGGCGAATGAGCAGTTCTTC.

V usage is TRBV29-1 and J usage is TRBJ2-7, with 9 bases fitting TRBD1. The germline gives CDR1 SQVTM, CDR2 ANQGSEA. Unmatched junction bases numbered 16, after V lost 2 bases and J lost 5 bases. The CDR3 length is 17 residues. The DNA for the CDR3 is TGCAGCGTTGAATGGGTAAAGCCGGGACAGGGTTTTAACGAGCAGTACTTC. It encodes CSVEWVKPGQGFNEQYF.

This clonotype was counted a few times. The chain employs TRBV11-2 and TRBJ1-4; a possible D gene is TRBD1 (5 bases). V lost 6 bases and J 6 bases, leaving 17 bases between the germline ends. CDR1 SGHAT and CDR2 FQNNGV come from the germline V gene. CDR3 length: 15 residues. The CDR3 spells CASRGGGRMDEKLFF. The CDR3 region has the DNA TGTGCCAGCAGGGGGGGGGGGAGGATGGATGAAAAACTGTTTTTT.

The chain has TRBV7-9 and TRBJ2-5, with D possibly TRBD2 on 6 matching bases. The germline V gene has CDR1 SEHNR and CDR2 FQNEAQ (reference sequence). V was cut by 5 bases and J by 6 bases, with 13 bases left in between. This CDR3 spans 13 amino acids. DNA of the CDR3: TGTGCCAGCAGCCCAGCTGCGGGGAAGACCCAGTACTTC. Translation gives CASSPAAGKTQYF.

In DNA form, the CDR3 reads TGTGCCAGTAGTACAGGGGGAGGCTCCTACGAGCAGTACTTC. It is translated as CASSTGGGSYEQYF. The chain uses TRBV19 and TRBJ2-7, with D perhaps TRBD1 (7 bases). The V gene lost 4 bases and the J gene lost 0 bases, with 10 bases spanning the gap. Germline V gives CDR1 LNHDA, CDR2 SQIVND (reference sequence). This CDR3 has 14 amino acids.

This clonotype has at least ten counts. The chain recombines TRBV2 with TRBJ2-1; a possible D gene is TRBD2 (6 bases). The CDR3 runs 16 residues. V shed 10 bases and J shed 7 bases, with 26 bases lying between them. Germline V lookup: CDR1 SNHLY, CDR2 FYNNEI. The CDR3 region has the DNA TGTGCCACTAGGGTCATATCGGAGGGGTTGGGGAATGAGCAGTTCTTC. Its translation: CATRVISEGLGNEQFF.

The J gene is TRBJ2-6, the V gene TRBV24-1; D is unclear. The CDR3 runs 16 residues. V was shortened by 4 bases and J by 6 bases, with 15 bases between the two germline ends. Germline V lookup: CDR1 KGHDR, CDR2 SFDVKD. The CDR3 loop reads CATSERANSEANVLTF. The CDR3 DNA sequence: TGTGCCACCAGTGAACGGGCCAACTCAGAGGCCAACGTCCTGACTTTC.

This chain links TRBV12-3 or TRBV12-4 with TRBJ1-4; D is possibly TRBD1 (5 bases). The CDR3 runs 15 residues. V dropped 3 bases and J dropped 8 bases, with 16 bases sitting between them. Here the CDR3 DNA reads TGTGCCAGCAGTTTGGTAGGGGCCGTGAAGGAAAAACTGTTTTTT. Translating it yields CASSLVGAVKEKLFF.

This clonotype was counted many times. V gene TRBV13 combines with J gene TRBJ2-1, with 9 bases identical to TRBD1. The V gene end was trimmed by 5 bases and the J gene end by 6 bases; junction bases not matched to a gene: 8. The CDR3 length is 15 residues. The V gene's germline CDR1 is PRHDT and CDR2 FYEKMQ (reference sequence). The CDR3 DNA reads TGTGCCAGCAGCACAACGCCGGGACAGGGCAATGAGCAGTTCTTC. Encoded protein: CASSTTPGQGNEQFF.

V usage is TRBV11-1 and J usage is TRBJ1-3; D call uncertain. The CDR3 extends over 14 amino acids. V lost 2 bases to trimming and J lost 0 bases, with 5 bases between them. Per the germline V gene, CDR1 is SGHAT and CDR2 is FQDESV (reference sequence). The CDR3 loop is CASSLYNSGNTIYF. The CDR3 DNA is TGTGCCAGCAGCTTATATAACTCTGGAAACACCATATATTTT.

Ten or more counts support this clonotype. This chain links TRBV5-5 with TRBJ2-5, with TRBD2 identical over 7 bases. V was clipped by 4 bases and J by 1 base; unmatched bases: 4. Per the germline V gene, CDR1 is SGHKS and CDR2 is YYEKEE (reference sequence). CDR3 length equals 14 residues. Here the CDR3 reads CASSVPSGQETQYF. The CDR3, as DNA: TGTGCCAGCAGCGTCCCTAGCGGCCAAGAGACCCAGTACTTC.

This clonotype was recorded many times. This chain joins TRBV3-1 and TRBJ2-1; TRBD1 might be the D (5 bases). V was shortened by 2 bases and J by 12 bases, with 11 bases between the two germline ends. Per germline, CDR1 LGHDT and CDR2 YNNKEL (reference sequence). CDR3 length equals 12 residues. The CDR3 DNA follows: TGTGCCAGCAGCCAACAGCAGGGCGTGCAGTTCTTC. Protein product: CASSQQQGVQFF.

The J gene is TRBJ1-6, the V gene TRBV6-1; D gene uncertain. Trimming left V 5 bases short and J 5 bases short, with 10 bases between. Per germline, CDR1 MNHNS and CDR2 SASEGT. The CDR3 consists of 14 residues. The CDR3 region is CASSLRRNNSPLHF. The CDR3 coding sequence is TGTGCCAGCAGTCTAAGACGGAATAATTCACCCCTCCACTTT.

This clonotype was found many times. The rearrangement links TRBV12-3 or TRBV12-4 to TRBJ2-7, with 8 bases fitting TRBD1. The CDR3 is 15 amino acids. J lost 2 bases, V lost 3 bases, and 6 bases had no gene match. The CDR3 nucleotides read TGTGCCAGCAGTTTTACGTGGACAGGGACCTACGAGCAGTACTTC. It is translated as CASSFTWTGTYEQYF.

This clonotype has a count of ten or more. The chain carries TRBV6-1 and TRBJ2-7; D remains unclear. Trimming pared 4 bases from V and 3 bases from J, leaving 4 bases between. The CDR3 runs 11 residues. CDR1 and CDR2 from the germline V gene are MNHNS and SASEGT. CDR3: CASSVGYEQYF. The CDR3 DNA reads TGTGCCAGCAGTGTCGGCTACGAGCAGTACTTC.

The table lists this clonotype with many counts. The chain links TRBV28 to TRBJ2-7; 15 bases are a match to TRBD2. The V and J ends lost 5 bases and 3 bases, in that order; junction bases with no gene match: 14. Germline-derived CDR1 and CDR2 are MDHEN and SYDVKM. This CDR3 has 19 residues. The chain's CDR3 is CASSDPTGTSGRSVYEQYF. The CDR3 DNA sequence: TGTGCCAGCAGTGACCCTACCGGGACTAGCGGGAGGTCGGTCTACGAGCAGTACTTC. Full variable domain (missing parts from reference TRBV28 and TRBJ2-7): DVKVTQSSRYLVKRTGEKVFLECVQDMDHENMFWYRQDPGLGLRLIYFSYDVKMKEKGDIPEGYSVSREKKERFSLILESASTNQTSMYLCASSDPTGTSGRSVYEQYFGPGTRLTVT.